This T cell receptor beta chain was observed in a study of control samples from healthy donors and cancer patients. The protocol was immunoSEQ multiplex PCR, while the TCRdb copy is restricted to in-frame clones and leaves out a portion. Among 100,000 or so clones listed, roughly four fifths were seen once. The germline CDR1 and CDR2 sequences are MNHEY and SMNVEV (reference sequence). The V end was cut by 7 bases, the J end by 1 base, with 13 bases between. The CDR3 loop spans 14 amino acids. This chain uses TRBV27 with TRBJ2-5; D is perhaps TRBD1 or TRBD2 (5 bases each). Sequencing used blood. The receptor's source is a woman aged 50 to 60 in good health. Here the CDR3 reads CASKQGVGQETQYF. The DNA for the CDR3 is TGTGCCAGCAAGCAGGGAGTAGGCCAAGAGACCCAGTACTTC.